Sequencing of this T cell receptor beta chain was carried out in a study of vaccination effects on CD4 cells after COVID-19. Across the whole study: Researchers drew samples from a few convalescent patients early and late after vaccination.

Clones were read by immunoSEQ multiplex PCR, and TCRdb kept only the in-frame ones, dropping some. The table has about 34,000 clones, roughly 80% seen once. The germline V gene has CDR1 LGHNA and CDR2 YNFKEQ. The V gene end was trimmed by 0 bases and the J gene end by 6 bases; junction bases not matched to a gene: 12. This CDR3 contains 17 residues. Culturing for approximately 10 days preceded CD4+ T cell isolation. Infection dated between March and December 2020, before the Alpha, Beta and Delta variants reached the United States. The participants, recipients of two vaccine doses, got either BNT162b2 or mRNA-1273. A few counts support this clone. What it binds is not known.

The gene calls are TRBV4-2 and TRBJ2-3; TRBD2 matches 7 bases. The sequence came from a human donor who had a prior SARS-CoV-2 infection. The sample here was CD4+ T cells from PBMCs cultured without peptide, taken after COVID-19 vaccination. CDR3 region: CASSQDRLAIPPDTQYF. The CDR3 region has the DNA TGTGCCAGCAGCCAAGACAGACTAGCAATCCCTCCGGATACGCAGTATTTT.